This paragraph covers one T cell receptor (beta chain) sequence. As yet, its antigen is unknown. The data originate from a study of radiation and T cells in renal cell carcinoma. Findings and caveats of the study: Baseline intratumoral clonotype presence is unknown without pretreatment biopsies. In blood, top tumor clones expanded by 2 weeks, shrinking by 4.

The germline V and J ends were trimmed by 0 bases and 5 bases, with 8 bases remaining between them. Germline V gene sequence: CDR1 MNHNY, CDR2 SVGAGI (reference sequence). The CDR3 length is 14 residues. The assay was immunoSEQ multiplex PCR, and TCRdb's table has in-frame clones only and misses some. The table has about 90,000 clones, just under 85% seen once. Time point defined: blood 4 weeks post-SBRT, at nephrectomy. Treatment noted: 15 Gy SBRT to primary tumor, nephrectomy 4 weeks later. Nephrectomy followed 15 Gy stereotactic body radiation by 4 weeks. After SBRT, blood was collected at 2 and 4 weeks, plus baseline.

This chain connects TRBV6-6 to TRBJ1-3; D perhaps matches TRBD1 (5 bases). This receptor was identified in a man in his fifties or sixties with renal cell carcinoma. The sample was blood, taken from a patient whose treatment included radiotherapy and nephrectomy. CDR3 in amino acids: CASSYSDSRNTIYF. The CDR3 nucleotides are TGTGCCAGCAGTTACTCAGACAGCCGAAACACCATATATTTT.